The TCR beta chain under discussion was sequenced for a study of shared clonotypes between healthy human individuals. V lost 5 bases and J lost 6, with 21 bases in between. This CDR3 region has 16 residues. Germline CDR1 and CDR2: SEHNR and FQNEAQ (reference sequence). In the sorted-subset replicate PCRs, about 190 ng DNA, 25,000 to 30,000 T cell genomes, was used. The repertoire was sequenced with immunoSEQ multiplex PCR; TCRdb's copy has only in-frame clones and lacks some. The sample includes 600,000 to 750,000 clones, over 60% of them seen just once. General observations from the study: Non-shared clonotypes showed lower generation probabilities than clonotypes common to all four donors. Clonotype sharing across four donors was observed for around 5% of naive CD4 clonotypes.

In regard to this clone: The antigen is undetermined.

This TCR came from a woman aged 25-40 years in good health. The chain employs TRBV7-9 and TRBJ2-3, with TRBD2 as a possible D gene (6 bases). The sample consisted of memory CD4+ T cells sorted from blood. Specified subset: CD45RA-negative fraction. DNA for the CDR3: TGTGCCAGCAGCCATCAGACTAGGTCCCCCATCGATACGCAGTATTTT. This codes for CASSHQTRSPIDTQYF.